The rows below give T cell receptor beta chains drawn from one sample of a study of T cell responses to AZD1222 COVID-19 vaccine. The method was immunoSEQ multiplex PCR; TCRdb's version includes in-frame clones alone and lacks a portion of them. The sample holds over 110,000 clones, about 92% seen once. Sequenced here: peripheral blood, sampled on day 0 of AZD1222 vaccination. The source of these receptors is an adult in good health. Each CDR3 is given with its conserved first and last residue. Fields, in order: CDR3 protein, CDR3 DNA, clone size, J gene, V gene, D gene. A D gene is named only where the DNA matches it firmly. Only some rows state a clone size, as once, few, many or a class for expanded clones.

CDR3 protein: CATSRDRSGTNEQYF; CDR3 DNA: TGTGCCACCAGCAGAGATCGGTCAGGGACCAACGAGCAGTACTTC; clone size: NA; J gene: TRBJ2-7; V gene: TRBV15; D gene: NA
CDR3 protein: CASSAHPSGGALGEQYF; CDR3 DNA: TGTGCCAGCAGCGCCCACCCTAGCGGGGGGGCCCTCGGCGAGCAGTACTTC; clone size: NA; J gene: TRBJ2-7; V gene: TRBV9; D gene: TRBD2
CDR3 protein: CASSPVVGQPQHF; CDR3 DNA: TGCGCCAGCAGCCCGGTGGTGGGTCAGCCCCAGCATTTT; clone size: NA; J gene: TRBJ1-5; V gene: TRBV5-1; D gene: NA
CDR3 protein: CASSLYRSGDEQFF; CDR3 DNA: TGTGCCAGCAGTTTATATAGATCGGGGGATGAGCAGTTCTTC; clone size: NA; J gene: TRBJ2-1; V gene: TRBV27; D gene: NA
CDR3 protein: CASSLGDLDLHQPQHF; CDR3 DNA: TGTGCCAGCAGCTTAGGGGACCTCGACCTGCATCAGCCCCAGCATTTT; clone size: NA; J gene: TRBJ1-5; V gene: TRBV7-9; D gene: NA
CDR3 protein: CASSLRDRGFEAFF; CDR3 DNA: TGTGCCAGCAGTCTCCGGGACAGGGGATTTGAAGCTTTCTTT; clone size: NA; J gene: TRBJ1-1; V gene: TRBV5-4; D gene: TRBD1
CDR3 protein: CASRSGRGGQPQHF; CDR3 DNA: TGTGCCAGTAGATCGGGCAGGGGCGGACAGCCCCAGCATTTT; clone size: NA; J gene: TRBJ1-5; V gene: TRBV19; D gene: NA
CDR3 protein: CASSLGRGGNSPLHF; CDR3 DNA: TGCGCCAGCAGCTTGGGCCGGGGTGGGAATTCACCCCTCCACTTT; clone size: NA; J gene: TRBJ1-6; V gene: TRBV5-1; D gene: NA
CDR3 protein: CASSISGDTEAFF; CDR3 DNA: TGTGCCAGTAGTATTAGTGGGGACACTGAAGCTTTCTTT; clone size: NA; J gene: TRBJ1-1; V gene: TRBV19; D gene: NA
CDR3 protein: CASSDGPAGSYNEQFF; CDR3 DNA: TGTGCCAGCAGTGATGGGCCGGCTGGATCCTACAATGAGCAGTTCTTC; clone size: NA; J gene: TRBJ2-1; V gene: TRBV2; D gene: NA
CDR3 protein: CASAPGILTDTQYF; CDR3 DNA: TGCGCCAGCGCCCCCGGGATTCTCACAGATACGCAGTATTTT; clone size: NA; J gene: TRBJ2-3; V gene: TRBV5-1; D gene: NA
CDR3 protein: CASSLRLATSTDTQYF; CDR3 DNA: TGTGCCAGCAGCTTGAGGCTAGCGACAAGCACAGATACGCAGTATTTT; clone size: once; J gene: TRBJ2-3; V gene: TRBV7-6; D gene: NA
CDR3 protein: CASSPDVNYGYTF; CDR3 DNA: TGTGCCAGCAGCCCAGACGTAAACTATGGCTACACCTTC; clone size: NA; J gene: TRBJ1-2; V gene: TRBV14; D gene: NA
CDR3 protein: CAALGRGPRYSNQPQHF; CDR3 DNA: TGTGCCGCTCTCGGGAGGGGGCCCCGTTATAGCAATCAGCCCCAGCATTTT; clone size: NA; J gene: TRBJ1-5; V gene: TRBV9; D gene: TRBD1
CDR3 protein: CASSQRTEFF; CDR3 DNA: TGTGCCAGCAGCCAGCGGACCGAGTTCTTC; clone size: NA; J gene: TRBJ2-1; V gene: TRBV7-9; D gene: NA
CDR3 protein: CASTGAPGNTIYF; CDR3 DNA: TGTGCCAGTACCGGTGCGCCTGGAAACACCATATATTTT; clone size: NA; J gene: TRBJ1-3; V gene: TRBV19; D gene: NA
CDR3 protein: CAWRDRDFNQPQHF; CDR3 DNA: TGTGCCTGGAGGGACAGGGACTTCAATCAGCCCCAGCATTTT; clone size: NA; J gene: TRBJ1-5; V gene: TRBV30; D gene: TRBD1
CDR3 protein: CASSQDSSSAGRSTDTQYF; CDR3 DNA: TGCGCCAGCAGCCAAGATTCCTCTTCGGCAGGCAGGAGCACAGATACGCAGTATTTT; clone size: NA; J gene: TRBJ2-3; V gene: TRBV4-3; D gene: NA
CDR3 protein: CASSYLDEGTEAFF; CDR3 DNA: TGTGCCAGCAGTTACCTAGACGAGGGCACTGAAGCTTTCTTT; clone size: NA; J gene: TRBJ1-1; V gene: TRBV6-6; D gene: NA
CDR3 protein: CASPPWAEAEKLFF; CDR3 DNA: TGTGCCAGCCCACCGTGGGCAGAGGCTGAAAAACTGTTTTTT; clone size: NA; J gene: TRBJ1-4; V gene: TRBV6-7; D gene: NA
CDR3 protein: CASSYQGEDTEAFF; CDR3 DNA: TGTGCCAGCAGTTATCAGGGCGAGGACACTGAAGCTTTCTTT; clone size: once; J gene: TRBJ1-1; V gene: TRBV6-6; D gene: NA
CDR3 protein: CASSSGPDTQYF; CDR3 DNA: TGTGCCAGCAGTTCAGGGCCAGATACGCAGTATTTT; clone size: NA; J gene: TRBJ2-3; V gene: TRBV12-3/TRBV12-4; D gene: NA
CDR3 protein: CASSLDLAGGTGELFF; CDR3 DNA: TGTGCCAGCAGTCTAGACCTAGCGGGAGGAACCGGGGAGCTGTTTTTT; clone size: NA; J gene: TRBJ2-2; V gene: TRBV7-6; D gene: TRBD2
CDR3 protein: CASSPSGIPQDYEQYF; CDR3 DNA: TGCGCCAGCAGCCCCTCAGGGATCCCTCAAGACTACGAGCAGTACTTC; clone size: NA; J gene: TRBJ2-7; V gene: TRBV5-1; D gene: NA
CDR3 protein: CASSPRAARTDTQYF; CDR3 DNA: TGTGCCAGCTCACCGCGTGCGGCTCGCACAGATACGCAGTATTTT; clone size: NA; J gene: TRBJ2-3; V gene: TRBV18; D gene: NA
CDR3 protein: CASSMGGGLGEQYF; CDR3 DNA: TGTGCCAGCAGCATGGGGGGAGGGTTGGGTGAGCAGTACTTC; clone size: NA; J gene: TRBJ2-7; V gene: TRBV9; D gene: TRBD2
CDR3 protein: CASSLVLAGGYNEQFF; CDR3 DNA: TGTGCCAGCAGCTTAGTTTTAGCGGGAGGGTACAATGAGCAGTTCTTC; clone size: NA; J gene: TRBJ2-1; V gene: TRBV7-2; D gene: TRBD2
CDR3 protein: CASSPPVGGSYNEQFF; CDR3 DNA: TGTGCCAGCTCACCACCGGTCGGCGGCTCCTACAATGAGCAGTTCTTC; clone size: few; J gene: TRBJ2-1; V gene: TRBV18; D gene: NA
CDR3 protein: CASSVEVGGTNTEAFF; CDR3 DNA: TGTGCCAGCAGCGTAGAGGTTGGGGGGACGAACACTGAAGCTTTCTTT; clone size: NA; J gene: TRBJ1-1; V gene: TRBV9; D gene: NA
CDR3 protein: CASSLVGTYEQYF; CDR3 DNA: TGTGCCAGCAGTTTAGTCGGGACATACGAGCAGTACTTC; clone size: NA; J gene: TRBJ2-7; V gene: TRBV28; D gene: NA
CDR3 protein: CASSQNPATNEKLFF; CDR3 DNA: TGCGCCAGCAGCCAAAACCCAGCAACTAATGAAAAACTGTTTTTT; clone size: NA; J gene: TRBJ1-4; V gene: TRBV4-1; D gene: NA
CDR3 protein: CATSRSSGRATNTGELFF; CDR3 DNA: TGTGCCACCAGCAGAAGCAGCGGGAGGGCCACGAACACCGGGGAGCTGTTTTTT; clone size: NA; J gene: TRBJ2-2; V gene: TRBV15; D gene: TRBD2
CDR3 protein: CAISTSATDTQYF; CDR3 DNA: TGTGCCATCTCGACTAGCGCCACAGATACGCAGTATTTT; clone size: NA; J gene: TRBJ2-3; V gene: TRBV6-4; D gene: TRBD2
CDR3 protein: CASSSNTDTQYF; CDR3 DNA: TGTGCCAGCAGCTCGAACACAGATACGCAGTATTTT; clone size: NA; J gene: TRBJ2-3; V gene: TRBV11-3; D gene: NA
CDR3 protein: CASSLPGLDYEQYF; CDR3 DNA: TGTGCCAGCAGCCTCCCGGGACTTGATTACGAGCAGTACTTC; clone size: NA; J gene: TRBJ2-7; V gene: TRBV5-4; D gene: NA
CDR3 protein: CASSSLGGPRDEQYF; CDR3 DNA: TGTGCCAGCAGTTCGCTAGGGGGGCCGAGGGACGAGCAGTACTTC; clone size: NA; J gene: TRBJ2-7; V gene: TRBV6-5; D gene: NA
CDR3 protein: CASSIDPRSELFF; CDR3 DNA: TGTGCCAGTAGTATAGACCCTCGTTCCGAGCTGTTTTTT; clone size: NA; J gene: TRBJ2-2; V gene: TRBV19; D gene: NA
CDR3 protein: CASRIGTANTGELFF; CDR3 DNA: TGTGCCAGCAGGATCGGGACAGCGAACACCGGGGAGCTGTTTTTT; clone size: NA; J gene: TRBJ2-2; V gene: TRBV6-5; D gene: TRBD1
CDR3 protein: CASSLVGTLVF; CDR3 DNA: TGTGCCAGCAGCTTGGTCGGGACTCTTGTCTTC; clone size: NA; J gene: TRBJ2-7; V gene: TRBV5-6; D gene: NA
CDR3 protein: CASSPGQGNEQYF; CDR3 DNA: TGTGCCAGCAGCCCCGGACAGGGTAACGAGCAGTACTTC; clone size: NA; J gene: TRBJ2-7; V gene: TRBV27; D gene: TRBD1
CDR3 protein: CASSLPIGGQVVGEQYF; CDR3 DNA: TGTGCCAGCAGCTTGCCTATAGGAGGGCAGGTCGTTGGGGAGCAGTACTTC; clone size: NA; J gene: TRBJ2-7; V gene: TRBV5-5; D gene: NA
CDR3 protein: CAGRQGADYGYTF; CDR3 DNA: TGTGCCGGGAGACAGGGGGCGGACTATGGCTACACCTTC; clone size: NA; J gene: TRBJ1-2; V gene: TRBV30; D gene: TRBD1
CDR3 protein: CASSSYITGPYNNEQFF; CDR3 DNA: TGTGCCAGCAGCTCCTACATTACGGGACCCTACAACAATGAGCAGTTCTTC; clone size: NA; J gene: TRBJ2-1; V gene: TRBV7-3; D gene: NA
CDR3 protein: CASSYSQGAYEQYF; CDR3 DNA: TGTGCCAGCAGTTACTCACAGGGCGCCTACGAGCAGTACTTC; clone size: NA; J gene: TRBJ2-7; V gene: TRBV6-5; D gene: NA
CDR3 protein: CSATPNEQFF; CDR3 DNA: TGCAGCGCTACACCGAATGAGCAGTTCTTC; clone size: NA; J gene: TRBJ2-1; V gene: TRBV29-1; D gene: NA
CDR3 protein: CASSIPGTGVGYTF; CDR3 DNA: TGTGCCAGTAGTATCCCAGGGACAGGAGTTGGCTACACCTTC; clone size: large; J gene: TRBJ1-2; V gene: TRBV19; D gene: TRBD1
CDR3 protein: CASSRRGGGVSYNEQFF; CDR3 DNA: TGTGCCAGCAGTCGACGGGGCGGGGGCGTCTCCTACAATGAGCAGTTCTTC; clone size: NA; J gene: TRBJ2-1; V gene: TRBV6-6; D gene: NA
CDR3 protein: CSSGTTFGEQYF; CDR3 DNA: TGCAGCTCAGGGACTACCTTTGGAGAGCAGTACTTC; clone size: NA; J gene: TRBJ2-7; V gene: TRBV29-1; D gene: TRBD2
CDR3 protein: CASSRGLYEQYF; CDR3 DNA: TGTGCCAGCAGCAGAGGGCTCTACGAGCAGTACTTC; clone size: NA; J gene: TRBJ2-7; V gene: TRBV6-2/TRBV6-3; D gene: NA
CDR3 protein: CATQGQGRGQPQHF; CDR3 DNA: TGTGCCACCCAGGGACAGGGACGGGGCCAGCCCCAGCATTTT; clone size: NA; J gene: TRBJ1-5; V gene: TRBV24-1; D gene: TRBD1
CDR3 protein: CASSPGLAVPYNEQFF; CDR3 DNA: TGTGCCAGCAGCCCCGGACTAGCGGTACCCTACAATGAGCAGTTCTTC; clone size: NA; J gene: TRBJ2-1; V gene: TRBV7-9; D gene: TRBD2
CDR3 protein: CASSFGQGRSGNTIYF; CDR3 DNA: TGTGCCAGCTCTTTTGGACAGGGGCGCTCTGGAAACACCATATATTTT; clone size: NA; J gene: TRBJ1-3; V gene: TRBV18; D gene: TRBD1
CDR3 protein: CASSPKGGWNYGYTF; CDR3 DNA: TGTGCCAGTAGCCCGAAGGGTGGGTGGAACTATGGCTACACCTTC; clone size: NA; J gene: TRBJ1-2; V gene: TRBV19; D gene: NA